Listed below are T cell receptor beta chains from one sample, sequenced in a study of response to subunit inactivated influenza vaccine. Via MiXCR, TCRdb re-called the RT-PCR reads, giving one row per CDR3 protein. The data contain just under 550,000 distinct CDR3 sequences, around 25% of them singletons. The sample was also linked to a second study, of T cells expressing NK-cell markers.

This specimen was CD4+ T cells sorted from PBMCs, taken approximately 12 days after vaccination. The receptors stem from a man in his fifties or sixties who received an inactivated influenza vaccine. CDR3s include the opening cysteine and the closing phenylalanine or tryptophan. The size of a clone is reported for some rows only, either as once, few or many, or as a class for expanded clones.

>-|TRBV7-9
CASRVGTSGRKFF
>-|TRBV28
CASSRGTSGKGEQYF
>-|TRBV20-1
CSARSGGRSSYNEQFF
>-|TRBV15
CATSRDQDVNYGYTF
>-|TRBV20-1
CSARVGQGAIQRSGANVLTF
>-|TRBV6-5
CASSYFVIRGNNSPLHF
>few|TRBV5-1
CASSLASSGHTGELFF
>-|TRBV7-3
CASSLSREAEAFF
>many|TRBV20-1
CSARPGQVVNEQFF
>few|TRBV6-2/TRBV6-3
CASSEGQGSQHF